Here is one T cell receptor beta chain with its context. This specimen comes from a study of blood T cell repertoires in COVID-19. Study as a whole: COVID-19 samples from acute and convalescent phases originated in the United States, Italy and Spain. PBMCs, B-cell-depleted T cells, or T cells provided the cDNA or gDNA that made up the material.

Germline CDR1 SGHNT, CDR2 YYREEE (reference sequence). V lost 6 bases and J lost 6; bases outside the gene matches: 6. The CDR3 is made up of 15 amino acids. Per the original methods: Using reference gene primer amplification, nucleated cell counts were estimated. Clones were sequenced by immunoSEQ multiplex PCR, and TCRdb holds only the in-frame ones, with some missing. V, J and clone size are taken as reported in that table, and D and trimming were inferred from the DNA itself. The table shows some 270,000 clones, with 86% occurring only once. Specimen: peripheral blood. The chain joins TRBV5-4 to TRBJ1-6, with 10 bases aligning to TRBD1. The receptor was isolated from a man in his forties or fifties with active or convalescent COVID-19. The CDR3 DNA reads TGTGCCAGCAATGACAGGGGGCATGGTAATTCACCCCTCCACTTT. The encoded protein is CASNDRGHGNSPLHF.